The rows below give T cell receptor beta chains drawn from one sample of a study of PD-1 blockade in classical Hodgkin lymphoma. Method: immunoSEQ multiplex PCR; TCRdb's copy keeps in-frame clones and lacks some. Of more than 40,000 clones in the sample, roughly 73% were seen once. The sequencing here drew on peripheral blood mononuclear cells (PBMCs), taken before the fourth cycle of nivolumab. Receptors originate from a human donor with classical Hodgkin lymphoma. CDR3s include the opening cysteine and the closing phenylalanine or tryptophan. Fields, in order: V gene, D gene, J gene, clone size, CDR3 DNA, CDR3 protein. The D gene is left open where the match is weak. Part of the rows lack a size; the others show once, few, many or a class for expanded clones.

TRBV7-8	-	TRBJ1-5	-	TGTGCCAGCACCGAAACCGGTCAGAGCAATCAGCCCCAGCATTTT	CASTETGQSNQPQHF
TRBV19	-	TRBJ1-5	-	TGTGCCAGTAGTATAGCCGTAAATCAGCCCCAGCATTTT	CASSIAVNQPQHF
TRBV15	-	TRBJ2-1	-	TGTGCCACCAGCAGAGTAATTCTGGGCGATGAGCAGTTCTTC	CATSRVILGDEQFF
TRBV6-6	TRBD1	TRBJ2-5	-	TGTGCCAGCAGTCGCCGGGACAGGGTAGTGACCCAGTACTTC	CASSRRDRVVTQYF
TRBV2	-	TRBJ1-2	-	TGTGCCAGCAGTGAAGCGGGAAGGGGGGATGGCTACACCTTC	CASSEAGRGDGYTF
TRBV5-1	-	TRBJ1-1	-	TGCGCCAGCAGCTTAGTGCGGTGGGACACGGGGTCGAACACTGAAGCTTTCTTT	CASSLVRWDTGSNTEAFF
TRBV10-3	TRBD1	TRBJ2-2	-	TGTGCCGCCGACAGGGGAGGGAACACCGGGGAGCTGTTTTTT	CAADRGGNTGELFF
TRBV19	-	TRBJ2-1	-	TGTGCCAGTAGTGGGGGACGGACTGTGAATGAGCAGTTCTTC	CASSGGRTVNEQFF
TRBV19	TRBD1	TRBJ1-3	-	TGTGCCACCGGCTTACAGGGGTCCTTTGGAAACACCATATATTTT	CATGLQGSFGNTIYF
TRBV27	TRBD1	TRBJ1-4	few	TGTGCCAGCAGACGGACAGGCATAGAAAAACTGTTTTTT	CASRRTGIEKLFF
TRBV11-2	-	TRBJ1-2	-	TGTGCCAGCAGCTATGCAGGGAACTATGGCTACACCTTC	CASSYAGNYGYTF
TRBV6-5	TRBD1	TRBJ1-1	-	TGTGCCAGCGCGAACAGGGGGCACGGTGAAGCTTTCTTT	CASANRGHGEAFF
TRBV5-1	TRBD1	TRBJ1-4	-	TGCGCCAGCAGCCCCGGACAGGGAGTGACAACTAATGAAAAACTGTTTTTT	CASSPGQGVTTNEKLFF
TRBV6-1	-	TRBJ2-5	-	TGTGCCAGCAGTACCCGAGGGATGCGCGGAGAGACCCAGTACTTC	CASSTRGMRGETQYF
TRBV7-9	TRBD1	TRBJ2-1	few	TGTGCCAGCAGCTTATTCAGTGGGACAGGCTCCTACAATGAGCAGTTCTTC	CASSLFSGTGSYNEQFF